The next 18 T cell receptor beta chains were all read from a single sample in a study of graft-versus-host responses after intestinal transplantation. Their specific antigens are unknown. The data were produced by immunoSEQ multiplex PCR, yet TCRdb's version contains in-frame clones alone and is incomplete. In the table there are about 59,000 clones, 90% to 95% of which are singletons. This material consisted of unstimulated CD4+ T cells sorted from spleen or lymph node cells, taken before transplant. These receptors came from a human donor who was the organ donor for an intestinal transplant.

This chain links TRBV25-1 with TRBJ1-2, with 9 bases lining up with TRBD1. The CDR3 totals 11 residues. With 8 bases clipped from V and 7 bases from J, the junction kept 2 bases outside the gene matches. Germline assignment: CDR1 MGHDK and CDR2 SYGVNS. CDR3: CASGTGTGYTF. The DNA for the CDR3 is TGTGCCAGCGGGACAGGGACTGGCTACACCTTC.

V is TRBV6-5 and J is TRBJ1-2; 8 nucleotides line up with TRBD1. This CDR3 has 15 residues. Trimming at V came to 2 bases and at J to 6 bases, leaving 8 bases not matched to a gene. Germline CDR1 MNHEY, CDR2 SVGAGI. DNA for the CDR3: TGTGCCAGCAGTTACCCGCAGGGGGCAAGGGATGGCTACACCTTC. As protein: CASSYPQGARDGYTF.

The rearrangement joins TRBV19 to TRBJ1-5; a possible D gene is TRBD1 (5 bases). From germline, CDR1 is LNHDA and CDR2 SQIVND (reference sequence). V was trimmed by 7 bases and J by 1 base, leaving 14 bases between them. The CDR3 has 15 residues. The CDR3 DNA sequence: TGTGCCAGTACCTCCGGGGGGGGAAGCAATCAGCCCCAGCATTTT. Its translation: CASTSGGGSNQPQHF.

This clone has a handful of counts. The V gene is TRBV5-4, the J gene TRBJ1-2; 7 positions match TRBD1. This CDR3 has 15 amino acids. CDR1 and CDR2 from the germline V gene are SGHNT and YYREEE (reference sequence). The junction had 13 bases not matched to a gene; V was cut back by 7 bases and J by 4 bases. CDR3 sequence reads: CASVDRDRSFYGYTF. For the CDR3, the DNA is TGTGCCAGCGTAGACCGGGACAGATCCTTCTATGGCTACACCTTC.

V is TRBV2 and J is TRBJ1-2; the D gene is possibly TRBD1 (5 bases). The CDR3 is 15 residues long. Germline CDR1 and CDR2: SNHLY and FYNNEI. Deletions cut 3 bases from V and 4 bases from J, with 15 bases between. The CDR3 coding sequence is TGTGCCAGCAGTGAGCTTGGCAGGGCGATCTATGGCTACACCTTC. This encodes CASSELGRAIYGYTF.

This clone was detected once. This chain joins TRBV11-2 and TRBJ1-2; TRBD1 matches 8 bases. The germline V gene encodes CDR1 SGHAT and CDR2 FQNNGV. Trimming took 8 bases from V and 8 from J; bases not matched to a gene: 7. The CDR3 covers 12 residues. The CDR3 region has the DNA TGTGCCAGCGGACCGACAGGGGCCGGCTACACCTTC. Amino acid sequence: CASGPTGAGYTF. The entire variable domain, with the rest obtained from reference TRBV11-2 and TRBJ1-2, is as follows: EAGVAQSPRYKIIEKRQSVAFWCNPISGHATLYWYQQILGQGPKLLIQFQNNGVVDDSQLPKDRFSAERLKGVDSTLKIQPAKLEDSAVYLCASGPTGAGYTFGSGTRLTVV.

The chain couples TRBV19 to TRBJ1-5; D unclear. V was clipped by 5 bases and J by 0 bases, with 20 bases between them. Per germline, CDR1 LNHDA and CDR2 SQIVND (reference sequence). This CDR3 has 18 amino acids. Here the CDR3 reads CASSRFPGPQDSNQPQHF. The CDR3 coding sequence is TGTGCCAGTAGTCGCTTCCCCGGACCACAAGATAGCAATCAGCCCCAGCATTTT.

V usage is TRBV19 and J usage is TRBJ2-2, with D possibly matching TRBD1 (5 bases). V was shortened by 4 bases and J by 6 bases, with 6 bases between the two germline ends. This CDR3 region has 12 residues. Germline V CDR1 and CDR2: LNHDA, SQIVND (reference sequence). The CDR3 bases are TGTGCCAGTAGTAAACAGGCCGGGGAGCTGTTTTTT. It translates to CASSKQAGELFF.

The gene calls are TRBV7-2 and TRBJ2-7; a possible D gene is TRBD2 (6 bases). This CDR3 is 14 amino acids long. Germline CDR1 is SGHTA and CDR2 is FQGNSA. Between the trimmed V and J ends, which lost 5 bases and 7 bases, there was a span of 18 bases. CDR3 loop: CASSPPGREWEQYF. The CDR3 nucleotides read TGTGCCAGCAGCCCGCCGGGACGGGAGTGGGAGCAGTACTTC.

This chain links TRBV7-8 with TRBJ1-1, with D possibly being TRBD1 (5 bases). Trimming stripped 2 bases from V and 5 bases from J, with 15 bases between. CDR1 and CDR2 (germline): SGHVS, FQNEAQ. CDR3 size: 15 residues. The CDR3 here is CASSLFQGGWTEAFF. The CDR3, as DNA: TGTGCCAGCAGCTTATTTCAGGGAGGATGGACTGAAGCTTTCTTT. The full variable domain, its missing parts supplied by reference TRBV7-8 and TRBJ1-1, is GAGVSQSPRYKVAKRGQDVALRCDPISGHVSLFWYQQALGQGPEFLTYFQNEAQLDKSGLPSDRFFAERPEGSVSTLKIQRTQQEDSAVYLCASSLFQGGWTEAFFGQGTRLTVV.

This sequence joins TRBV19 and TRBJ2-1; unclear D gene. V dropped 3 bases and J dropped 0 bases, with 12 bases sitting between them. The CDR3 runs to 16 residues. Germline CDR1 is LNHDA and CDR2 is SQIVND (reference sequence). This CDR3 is CASSIREKSSYNEQFF. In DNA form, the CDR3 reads TGTGCCAGTAGTATCCGAGAGAAGTCCTCCTACAATGAGCAGTTCTTC.

This chain's CDR3 is CASSLGQGSTDTQYF. The CDR3 nucleotides read TGCGCCAGCAGCTTGGGGCAGGGAAGCACAGATACGCAGTATTTT. This rearrangement joins TRBV5-1 to TRBJ2-3, with D possibly matching TRBD1 (5 bases). V lost 0 bases and J lost 0, with 8 bases in between. The CDR3 runs 15 residues. Germline values: CDR1 SGHRS, CDR2 YFSETQ.

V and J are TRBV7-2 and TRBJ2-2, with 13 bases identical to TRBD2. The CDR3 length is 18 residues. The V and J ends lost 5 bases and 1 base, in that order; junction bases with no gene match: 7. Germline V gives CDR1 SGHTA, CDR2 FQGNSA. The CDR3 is CASSLGTSGELNTGELFF. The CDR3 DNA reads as TGTGCCAGCAGCCTCGGGACTAGCGGGGAGTTGAACACCGGGGAGCTGTTTTTT.

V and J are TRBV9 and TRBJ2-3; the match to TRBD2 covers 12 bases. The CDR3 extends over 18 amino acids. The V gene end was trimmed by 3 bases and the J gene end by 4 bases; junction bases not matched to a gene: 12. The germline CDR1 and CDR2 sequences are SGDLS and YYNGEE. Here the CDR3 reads CASSAASLAGGPPDTQYF. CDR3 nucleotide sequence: TGTGCCAGCAGCGCCGCGTCGCTAGCGGGGGGGCCCCCAGATACGCAGTATTTT.

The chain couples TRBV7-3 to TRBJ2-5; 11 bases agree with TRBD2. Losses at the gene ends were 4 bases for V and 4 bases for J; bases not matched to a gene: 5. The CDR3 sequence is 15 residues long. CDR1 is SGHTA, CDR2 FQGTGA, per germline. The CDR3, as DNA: TGTGCCAGCAGCTCTAGCGGGGGGCAGGGAGAGACCCAGTACTTC. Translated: CASSSSGGQGETQYF.

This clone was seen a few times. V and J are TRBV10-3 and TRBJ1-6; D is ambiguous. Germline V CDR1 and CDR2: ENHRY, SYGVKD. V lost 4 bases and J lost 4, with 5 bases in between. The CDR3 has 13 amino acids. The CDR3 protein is CAISGGYNSPLHF. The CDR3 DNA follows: TGTGCCATCAGTGGCGGGTATAATTCACCCCTCCACTTT.

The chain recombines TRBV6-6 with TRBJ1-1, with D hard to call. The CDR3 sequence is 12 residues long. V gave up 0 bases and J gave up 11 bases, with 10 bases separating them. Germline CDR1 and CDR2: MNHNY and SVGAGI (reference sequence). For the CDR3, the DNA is TGTGCCAGCAGTTACTCTCAGCTTTCGGCTTTCTTT. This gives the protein CASSYSQLSAFF.

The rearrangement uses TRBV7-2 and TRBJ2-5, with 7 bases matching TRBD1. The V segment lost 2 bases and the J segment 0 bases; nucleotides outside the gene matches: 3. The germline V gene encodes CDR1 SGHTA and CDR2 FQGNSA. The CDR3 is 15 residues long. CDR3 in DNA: TGTGCCAGCAGCTTAACAGGGGCGTACCAAGAGACCCAGTACTTC. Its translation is CASSLTGAYQETQYF.